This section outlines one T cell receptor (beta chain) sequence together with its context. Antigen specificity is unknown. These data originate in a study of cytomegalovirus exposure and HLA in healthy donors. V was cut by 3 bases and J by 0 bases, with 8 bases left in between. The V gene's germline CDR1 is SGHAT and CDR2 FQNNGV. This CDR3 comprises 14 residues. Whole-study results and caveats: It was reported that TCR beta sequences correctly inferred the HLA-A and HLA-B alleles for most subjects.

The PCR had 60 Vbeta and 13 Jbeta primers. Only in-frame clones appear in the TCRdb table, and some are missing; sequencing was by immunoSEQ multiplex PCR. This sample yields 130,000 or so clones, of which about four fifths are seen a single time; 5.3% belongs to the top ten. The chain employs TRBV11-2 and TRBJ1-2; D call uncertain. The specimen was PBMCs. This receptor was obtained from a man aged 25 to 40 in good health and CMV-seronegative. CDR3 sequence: CASSFGGANYGYTF. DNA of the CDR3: TGTGCCAGCAGCTTCGGCGGAGCTAACTATGGCTACACCTTC.